This record covers a single T cell receptor (beta chain). Its antigen is currently unknown. Primers for the PCR totalled 60 Vbeta and 13 Jbeta. The protocol was immunoSEQ multiplex PCR, while the TCRdb copy is restricted to in-frame clones and leaves out a portion. Among about 140,000 clones listed, 70% to 85% were seen once. The sample is drawn from a study of cytomegalovirus exposure and HLA in healthy donors. Findings of the study overall: In a later analysis, TCR beta V- and J-gene trimming showed a link to a missense DCLRE1C variant.

V gave up 5 bases and J gave up 7 bases; unmatched junction bases: 9. CDR1 is SGHVS, CDR2 FQNEAQ, per germline. The CDR3 has 15 amino acids. The genes are TRBV7-8 and TRBJ1-4, with 8 bases fitting TRBD1. The origin of this receptor is a man aged 25 to 40 in good health and CMV-seropositive. Material for sequencing was PBMCs. The CDR3 is CASSVDRGGGEKLFF. The CDR3 coding sequence is TGTGCCAGCAGCGTAGACAGGGGAGGTGGTGAAAAACTGTTTTTT.